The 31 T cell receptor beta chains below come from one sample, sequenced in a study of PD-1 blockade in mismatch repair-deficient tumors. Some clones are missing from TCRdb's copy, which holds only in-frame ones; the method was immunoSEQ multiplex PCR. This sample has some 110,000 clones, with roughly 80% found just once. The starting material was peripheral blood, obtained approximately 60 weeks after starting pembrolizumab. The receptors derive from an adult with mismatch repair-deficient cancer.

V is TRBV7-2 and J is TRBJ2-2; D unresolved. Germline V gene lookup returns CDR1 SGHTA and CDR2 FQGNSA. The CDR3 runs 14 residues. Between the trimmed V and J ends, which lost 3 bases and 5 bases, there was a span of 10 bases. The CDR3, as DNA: TGTGCCAGCAGCTTGAGCTGGGGAACCGGGGAGCTGTTTTTT. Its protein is CASSLSWGTGELFF.

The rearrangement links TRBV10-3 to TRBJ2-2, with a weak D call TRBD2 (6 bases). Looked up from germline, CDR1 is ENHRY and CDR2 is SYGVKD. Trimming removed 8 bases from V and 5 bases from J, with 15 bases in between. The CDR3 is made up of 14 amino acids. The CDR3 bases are TGTGCCATCGGGGGGACGGGAGCGACCGGGGAGCTGTTTTTT. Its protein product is CAIGGTGATGELFF.

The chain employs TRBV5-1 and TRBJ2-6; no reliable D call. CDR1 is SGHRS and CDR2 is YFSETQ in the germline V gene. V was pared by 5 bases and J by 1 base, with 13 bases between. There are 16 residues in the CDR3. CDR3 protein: CASSAWLGSGANVLTF. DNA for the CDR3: TGCGCCAGCAGTGCGTGGTTAGGGTCTGGGGCCAACGTCCTGACTTTC.

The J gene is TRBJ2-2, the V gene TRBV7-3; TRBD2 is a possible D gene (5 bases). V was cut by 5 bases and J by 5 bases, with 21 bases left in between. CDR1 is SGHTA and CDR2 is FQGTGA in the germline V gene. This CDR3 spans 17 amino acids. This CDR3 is CASSPTPGDGVTGELFF. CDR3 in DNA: TGTGCCAGCAGCCCCACCCCGGGTGACGGGGTGACCGGGGAGCTGTTTTTT.

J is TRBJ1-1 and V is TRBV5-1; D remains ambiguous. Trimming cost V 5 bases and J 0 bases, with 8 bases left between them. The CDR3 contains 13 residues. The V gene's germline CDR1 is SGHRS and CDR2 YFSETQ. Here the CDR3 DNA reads TGCGCCAGCAGACTGGGGATGAACACTGAAGCTTTCTTT. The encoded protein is CASRLGMNTEAFF.

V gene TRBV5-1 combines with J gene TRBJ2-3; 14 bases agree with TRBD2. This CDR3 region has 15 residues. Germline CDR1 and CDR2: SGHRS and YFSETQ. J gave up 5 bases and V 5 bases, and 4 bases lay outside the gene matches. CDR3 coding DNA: TGCGCCAGCAGGGCCGGACTAGCGGGAGGAGATACGCAGTATTTT. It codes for CASRAGLAGGDTQYF.

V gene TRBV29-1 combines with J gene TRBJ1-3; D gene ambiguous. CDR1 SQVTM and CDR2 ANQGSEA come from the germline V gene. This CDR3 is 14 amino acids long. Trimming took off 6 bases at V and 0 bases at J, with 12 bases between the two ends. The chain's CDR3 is CSVWTPLSGNTIYF. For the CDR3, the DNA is TGCAGCGTGTGGACCCCCCTCTCTGGAAACACCATATATTTT.

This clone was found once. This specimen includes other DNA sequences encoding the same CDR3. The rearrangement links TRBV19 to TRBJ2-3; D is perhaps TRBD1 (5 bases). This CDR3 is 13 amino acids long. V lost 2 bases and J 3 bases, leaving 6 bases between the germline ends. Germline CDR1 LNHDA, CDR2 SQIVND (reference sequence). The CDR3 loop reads CASSITGTDTQYF. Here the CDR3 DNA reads TGTGCCAGTAGTATAACAGGAACAGATACGCAGTATTTT.

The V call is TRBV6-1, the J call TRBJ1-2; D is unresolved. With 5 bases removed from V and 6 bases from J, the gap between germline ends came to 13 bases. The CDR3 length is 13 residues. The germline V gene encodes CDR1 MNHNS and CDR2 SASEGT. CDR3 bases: TGTGCCAGCAGTCTATACCGAGGTGATGGCTACACCTTC. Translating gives CASSLYRGDGYTF.

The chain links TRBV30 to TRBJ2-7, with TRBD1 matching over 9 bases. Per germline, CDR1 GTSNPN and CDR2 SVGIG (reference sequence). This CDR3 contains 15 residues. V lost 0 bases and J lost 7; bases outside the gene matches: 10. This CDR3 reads CAWSVRQGGGLEQYF. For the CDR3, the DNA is TGTGCCTGGAGTGTACGACAGGGGGGGGGTCTAGAGCAGTACTTC.

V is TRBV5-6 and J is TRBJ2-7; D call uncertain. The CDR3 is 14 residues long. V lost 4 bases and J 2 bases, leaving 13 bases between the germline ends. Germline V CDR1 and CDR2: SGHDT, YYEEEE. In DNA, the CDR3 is TGTGCCAGCAGCCCCCTCAGACGCCCCTACGAGCAGTACTTC. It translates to CASSPLRRPYEQYF.

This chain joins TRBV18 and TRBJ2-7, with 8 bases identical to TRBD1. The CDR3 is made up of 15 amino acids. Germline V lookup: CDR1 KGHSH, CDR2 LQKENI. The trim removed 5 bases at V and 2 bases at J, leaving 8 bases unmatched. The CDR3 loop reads CASSEDRVVPYEQYF. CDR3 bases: TGTGCCAGCTCAGAGGACAGGGTAGTGCCCTACGAGCAGTACTTC.

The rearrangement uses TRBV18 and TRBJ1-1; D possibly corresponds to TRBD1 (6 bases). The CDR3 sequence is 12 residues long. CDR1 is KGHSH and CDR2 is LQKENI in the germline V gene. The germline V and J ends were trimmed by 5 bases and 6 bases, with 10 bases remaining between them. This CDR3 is CASSSGVPEAFF. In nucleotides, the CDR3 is TGTGCCAGCTCATCAGGGGTGCCTGAAGCTTTCTTT.

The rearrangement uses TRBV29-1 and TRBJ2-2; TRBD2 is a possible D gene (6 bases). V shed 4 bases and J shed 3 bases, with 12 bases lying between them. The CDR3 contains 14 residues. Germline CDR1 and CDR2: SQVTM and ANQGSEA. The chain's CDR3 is CSVVAGGDTGELFF. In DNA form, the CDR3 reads TGCAGCGTTGTAGCCGGGGGTGACACCGGGGAGCTGTTTTTT.

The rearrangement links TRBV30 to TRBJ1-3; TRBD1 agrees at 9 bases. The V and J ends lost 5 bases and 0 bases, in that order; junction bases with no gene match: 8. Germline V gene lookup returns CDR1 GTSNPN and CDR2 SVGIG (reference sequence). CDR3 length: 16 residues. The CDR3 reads CAWSSQGASSGNTIYF. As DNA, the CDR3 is TGTGCCTGGTCCTCACAGGGGGCGTCCTCTGGAAACACCATATATTTT.

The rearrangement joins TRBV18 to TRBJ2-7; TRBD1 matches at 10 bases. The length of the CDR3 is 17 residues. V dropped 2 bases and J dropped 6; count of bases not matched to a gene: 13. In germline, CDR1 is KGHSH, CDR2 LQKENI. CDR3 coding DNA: TGTGCCAGCTCACCAAGGGGCGTGGGACAGGGGCCGCTCGAGCAGTACTTC. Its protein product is CASSPRGVGQGPLEQYF.

CDR3 nucleotide sequence: TGTGCCAGCAGCTTCGAGGGGCTAGCGGGAGTGAGCGAGCAGTACTTC. Its translation: CASSFEGLAGVSEQYF. This chain links TRBV7-8 with TRBJ2-7; TRBD2 matches 10 bases. Germline values: CDR1 SGHVS, CDR2 FQNEAQ. Trimming removed 3 bases from V and 6 bases from J; junction bases left unmatched: 11. CDR3 length: 16 residues.

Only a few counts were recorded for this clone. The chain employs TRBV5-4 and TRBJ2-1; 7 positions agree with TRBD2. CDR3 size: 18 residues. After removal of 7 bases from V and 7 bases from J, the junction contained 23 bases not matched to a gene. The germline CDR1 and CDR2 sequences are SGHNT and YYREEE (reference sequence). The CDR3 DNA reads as TGTGCCAGCTTCAGACTAGCTGATTGGGCTGGGCGGGAAAATGAGCAGTTCTTC. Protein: CASFRLADWAGRENEQFF.

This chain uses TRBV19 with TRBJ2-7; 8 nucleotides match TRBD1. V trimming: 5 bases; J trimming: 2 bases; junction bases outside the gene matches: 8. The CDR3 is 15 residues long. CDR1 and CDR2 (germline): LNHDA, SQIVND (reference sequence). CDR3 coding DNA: TGTGCCAGTAGTTATACAGGGGGAGTCACCTACGAGCAGTACTTC. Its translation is CASSYTGGVTYEQYF.

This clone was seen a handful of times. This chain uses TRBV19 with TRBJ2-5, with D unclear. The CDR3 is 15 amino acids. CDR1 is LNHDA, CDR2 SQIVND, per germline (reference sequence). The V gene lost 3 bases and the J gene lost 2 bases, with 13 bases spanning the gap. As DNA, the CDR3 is TGTGCCAGTAGTATGGTTGCCGGACCTCAAGAGACCCAGTACTTC. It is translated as CASSMVAGPQETQYF. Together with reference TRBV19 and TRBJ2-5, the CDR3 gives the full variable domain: DGGITQSPKYLFRKEGQNVTLSCEQNLNHDAMYWYRQDPGQGLRLIYYSQIVNDFQKGDIAEGYSVSREKKESFPLTVTSAQKNPTAFYLCASSMVAGPQETQYFGPGTRLLVL.

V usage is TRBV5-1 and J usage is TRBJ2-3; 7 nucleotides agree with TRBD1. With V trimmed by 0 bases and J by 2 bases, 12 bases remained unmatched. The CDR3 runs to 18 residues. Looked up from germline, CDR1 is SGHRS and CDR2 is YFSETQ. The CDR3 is CASSLAGGATGFTDTQYF. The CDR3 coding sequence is TGCGCCAGCAGCTTGGCAGGTGGGGCGACAGGGTTCACAGATACGCAGTATTTT.

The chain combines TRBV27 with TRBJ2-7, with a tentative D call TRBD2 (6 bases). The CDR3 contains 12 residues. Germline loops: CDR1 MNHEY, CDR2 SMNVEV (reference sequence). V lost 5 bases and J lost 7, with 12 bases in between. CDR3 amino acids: CASSGGSGEQYF. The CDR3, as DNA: TGTGCCAGCAGTGGGGGGTCTGGAGAGCAGTACTTC.

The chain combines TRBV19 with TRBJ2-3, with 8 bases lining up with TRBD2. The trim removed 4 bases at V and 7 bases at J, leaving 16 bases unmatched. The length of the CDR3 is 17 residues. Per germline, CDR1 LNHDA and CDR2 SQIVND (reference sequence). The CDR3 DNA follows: TGTGCCAGTAGTACATCCCCGGGACTAGTGGGGCGGTATACGCAGTATTTT. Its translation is CASSTSPGLVGRYTQYF. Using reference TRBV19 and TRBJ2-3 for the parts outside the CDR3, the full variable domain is DGGITQSPKYLFRKEGQNVTLSCEQNLNHDAMYWYRQDPGQGLRLIYYSQIVNDFQKGDIAEGYSVSREKKESFPLTVTSAQKNPTAFYLCASSTSPGLVGRYTQYFGPGTRLTVL.

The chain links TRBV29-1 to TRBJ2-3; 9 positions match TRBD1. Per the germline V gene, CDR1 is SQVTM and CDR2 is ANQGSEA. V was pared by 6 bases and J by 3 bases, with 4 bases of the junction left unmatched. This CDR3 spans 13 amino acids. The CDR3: CSVVQGATDTQYF. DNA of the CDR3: TGCAGCGTGGTACAGGGGGCTACAGATACGCAGTATTTT.

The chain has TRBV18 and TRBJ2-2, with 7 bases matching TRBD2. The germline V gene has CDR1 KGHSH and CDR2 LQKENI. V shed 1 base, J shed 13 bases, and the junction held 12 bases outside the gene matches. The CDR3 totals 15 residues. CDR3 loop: CASSPQGSRGEWLFF. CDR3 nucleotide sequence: TGTGCCAGCTCACCACAAGGCAGTCGGGGGGAGTGGCTGTTTTTT.

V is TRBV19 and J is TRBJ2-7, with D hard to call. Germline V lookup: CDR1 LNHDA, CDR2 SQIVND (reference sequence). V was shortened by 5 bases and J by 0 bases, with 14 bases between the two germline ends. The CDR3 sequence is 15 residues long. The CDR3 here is CASSLSGKTSYEQYF. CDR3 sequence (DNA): TGTGCCAGTAGTCTTTCGGGCAAAACCTCCTACGAGCAGTACTTC.

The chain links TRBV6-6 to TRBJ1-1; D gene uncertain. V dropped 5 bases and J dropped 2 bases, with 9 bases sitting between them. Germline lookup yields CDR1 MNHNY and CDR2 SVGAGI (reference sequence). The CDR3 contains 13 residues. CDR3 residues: CASSPQDNTEAFF. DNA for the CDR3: TGTGCCAGCAGTCCCCAGGACAACACTGAAGCTTTCTTT.

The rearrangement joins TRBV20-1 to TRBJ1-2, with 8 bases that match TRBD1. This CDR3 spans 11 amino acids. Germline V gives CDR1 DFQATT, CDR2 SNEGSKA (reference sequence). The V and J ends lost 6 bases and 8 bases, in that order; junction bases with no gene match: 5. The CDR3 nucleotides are TGCAGTGCCTTCCGACAGGGGGGCTACACCTTC. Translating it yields CSAFRQGGYTF.

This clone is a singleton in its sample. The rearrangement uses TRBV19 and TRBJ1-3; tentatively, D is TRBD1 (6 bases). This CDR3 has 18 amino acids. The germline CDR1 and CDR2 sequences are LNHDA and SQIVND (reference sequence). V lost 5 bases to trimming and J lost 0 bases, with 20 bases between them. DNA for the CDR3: TGTGCCAGTAGTCCAAAGGACAGCCGGTTTTACTCTGGAAACACCATATATTTT. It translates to CASSPKDSRFYSGNTIYF.

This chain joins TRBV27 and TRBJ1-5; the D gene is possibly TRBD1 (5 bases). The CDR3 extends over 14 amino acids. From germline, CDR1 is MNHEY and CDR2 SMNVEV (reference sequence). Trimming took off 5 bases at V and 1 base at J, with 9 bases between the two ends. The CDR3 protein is CASSPRDSNQPQHF. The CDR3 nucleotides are TGTGCCAGCAGTCCCCGGGACAGCAATCAGCCCCAGCATTTT.

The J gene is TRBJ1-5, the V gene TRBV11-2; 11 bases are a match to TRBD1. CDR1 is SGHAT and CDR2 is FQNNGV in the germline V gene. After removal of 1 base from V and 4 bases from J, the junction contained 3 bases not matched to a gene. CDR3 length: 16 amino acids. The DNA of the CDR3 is TGTGCCAGCAGCTTAGGGGACAGGGGGGCAAATCAGCCCCAGCATTTT. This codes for CASSLGDRGANQPQHF.